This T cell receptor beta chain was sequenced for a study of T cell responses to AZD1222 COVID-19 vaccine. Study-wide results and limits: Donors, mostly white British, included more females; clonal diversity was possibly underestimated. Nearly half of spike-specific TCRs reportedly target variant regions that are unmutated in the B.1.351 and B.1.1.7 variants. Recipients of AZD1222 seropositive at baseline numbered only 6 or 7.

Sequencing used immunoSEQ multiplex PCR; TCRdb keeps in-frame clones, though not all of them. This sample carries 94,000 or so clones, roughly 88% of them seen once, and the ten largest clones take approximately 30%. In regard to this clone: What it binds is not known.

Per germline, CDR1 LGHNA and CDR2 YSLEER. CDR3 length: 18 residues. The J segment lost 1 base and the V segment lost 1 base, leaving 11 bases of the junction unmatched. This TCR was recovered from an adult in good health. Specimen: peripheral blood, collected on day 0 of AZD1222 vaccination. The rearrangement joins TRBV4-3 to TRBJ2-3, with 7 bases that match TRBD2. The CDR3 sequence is CASSQGGGPGRRTDTQYF. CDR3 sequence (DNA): TGCGCCAGCAGCCAAGGGGGGGGACCGGGACGACGCACAGATACGCAGTATTTT.